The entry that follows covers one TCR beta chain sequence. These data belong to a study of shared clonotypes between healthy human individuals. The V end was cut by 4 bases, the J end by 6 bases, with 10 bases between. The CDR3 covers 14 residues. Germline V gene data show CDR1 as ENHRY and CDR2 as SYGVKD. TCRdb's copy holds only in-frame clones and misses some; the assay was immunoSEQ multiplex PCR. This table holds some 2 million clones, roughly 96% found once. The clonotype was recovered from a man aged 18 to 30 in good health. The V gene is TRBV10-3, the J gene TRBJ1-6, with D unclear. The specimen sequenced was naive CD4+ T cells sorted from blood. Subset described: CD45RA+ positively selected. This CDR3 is CAISAGATNSPLHF. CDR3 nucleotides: TGTGCCATCAGTGCGGGTGCAACTAATTCACCCCTCCACTTT.